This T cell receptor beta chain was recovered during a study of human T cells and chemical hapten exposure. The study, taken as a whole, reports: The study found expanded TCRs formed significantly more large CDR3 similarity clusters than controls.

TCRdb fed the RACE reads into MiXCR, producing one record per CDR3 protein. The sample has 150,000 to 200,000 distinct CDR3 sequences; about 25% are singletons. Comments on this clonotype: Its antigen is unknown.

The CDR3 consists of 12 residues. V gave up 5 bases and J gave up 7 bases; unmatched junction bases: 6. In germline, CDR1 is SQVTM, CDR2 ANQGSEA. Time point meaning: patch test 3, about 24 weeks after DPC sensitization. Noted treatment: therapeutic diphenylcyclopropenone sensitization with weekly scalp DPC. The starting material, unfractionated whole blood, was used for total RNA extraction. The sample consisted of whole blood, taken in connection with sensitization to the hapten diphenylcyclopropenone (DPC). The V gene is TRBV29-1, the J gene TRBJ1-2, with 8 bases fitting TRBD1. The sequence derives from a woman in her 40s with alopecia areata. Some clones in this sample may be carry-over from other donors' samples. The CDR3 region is CSVRSGGAGYTF. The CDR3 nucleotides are TGCAGCGTTCGTTCAGGGGGCGCTGGCTACACCTTC. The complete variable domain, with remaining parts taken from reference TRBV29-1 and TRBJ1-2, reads SAVISQKPSRDICQRGTSLTIQCQVDSQVTMMFWYRQQPGQSLTLIATANQGSEATYESGFVIDKFPISRPNLTFSTLTVSNMSPEDSSIYLCSVRSGGAGYTFGSGTRLTVV.